The source of this T cell receptor (beta chain) is a study of control samples from healthy donors and cancer patients. Only in-frame clones appear in the TCRdb table, and some are missing; sequencing was by immunoSEQ multiplex PCR. The sample has tens of thousands of clones, around three quarters seen once. A few counts support this clone. V was cut by 5 bases and J by 10 bases, with 22 bases left in between. Germline assignment: CDR1 SGDLS and CDR2 YYNGEE. The CDR3 consists of 15 residues. The origin of this receptor is a man in his 60s with head and neck cancer. This chain joins TRBV9 and TRBJ2-1; D uncertain. Sequencing was carried out using PBMCs. CDR3: CASSETPEVSREQFF. The DNA for the CDR3 is TGTGCCAGCAGTGAGACCCCCGAGGTGTCCCGGGAGCAGTTCTTC. Full variable domain (outside the CDR3, taken from reference TRBV9 and TRBJ2-1): DSGVTQTPKHLITATGQRVTLRCSPRSGDLSVYWYQQSLDQGLQFLIQYYNGEERAKGNILERFSAQQFPDLHSELNLSSLELGDSALYFCASSETPEVSREQFFGPGTRLTVL.